These 27 T cell receptor beta chains came from one sample sequenced in a study of shared clonotypes between healthy human individuals. Here immunoSEQ multiplex PCR was the method, and the copy in TCRdb shows in-frame clones only, minus some. The sample contains 2 million to 2.5 million clones, about 92% of which appear only once. Sample: naive CD4+ T cells from PBMCs. Subset in this sample: CD45RA+ positively selected. Receptors were obtained from a man younger than 35 in good health. Some clones in this sample may be carry-over from other donors' samples.

In regard to this clone: The sample holds other DNA sequences that translate to the same CDR3. V is TRBV6-1 and J is TRBJ1-4, with 7 bases lining up with TRBD1. The length of the CDR3 is 13 residues. Looked up from germline, CDR1 is MNHNS and CDR2 is SASEGT. V lost 4 bases and J lost 8; bases outside the gene matches: 4. The CDR3 region is CASSGQGNEKLFF. The CDR3 bases are TGTGCCAGCAGTGGACAGGGTAACGAAAAACTGTTTTTT.

This chain joins TRBV5-4 and TRBJ2-1, with D unclear. This CDR3 comprises 12 residues. The ends were cut back, 4 bases at V and 6 bases at J, with 8 bases in the middle. Germline CDR1 is SGHNT and CDR2 is YYREEE (reference sequence). This CDR3 is CASSVGRNEQFF. The CDR3 DNA reads TGTGCCAGCAGCGTGGGCCGCAATGAGCAGTTCTTC.

The chain employs TRBV5-1 and TRBJ2-5; D is ambiguous. Trimming removed 2 bases at V and 1 base at J, with 9 bases between. From germline, CDR1 is SGHRS and CDR2 YFSETQ. The CDR3 has 14 amino acids. The CDR3: CASSFFGRQETQYF. In nucleotides, the CDR3 is TGCGCCAGCAGCTTCTTCGGCCGCCAAGAGACCCAGTACTTC. Based on the CDR3 plus reference TRBV5-1 and TRBJ2-5, the full variable domain is KAGVTQTPRYLIKTRGQQVTLSCSPISGHRSVSWYQQTPGQGLQFLFEYFSETQRNKGNFPGRFSGRQFSNSRSEMNVSTLELGDSALYLCASSFFGRQETQYFGPGTRLLVL.

The chain couples TRBV10-3 to TRBJ2-1, with TRBD1 as a possible D gene (5 bases). Germline CDR1 reads ENHRY; CDR2 reads SYGVKD. The CDR3 spans 15 residues. V was cut by 10 bases and J by 4 bases, with 20 bases left in between. In nucleotides, the CDR3 is TGTGCCACTCAACGCGTCAGGGCAGAATACAATGAGCAGTTCTTC. This encodes CATQRVRAEYNEQFF.

The V and J genes are TRBV30 and TRBJ1-2, with TRBD1 matching 11 bases. V dropped 5 bases and J dropped 3; count of bases not matched to a gene: 2. CDR1 and CDR2 (germline): GTSNPN, SVGIG (reference sequence). CDR3 length equals 13 residues. In DNA form, the CDR3 reads TGTGCCTGGGGACAGGGGGCCGACTATGGCTACACCTTC. Amino acids: CAWGQGADYGYTF.

The genes are TRBV5-1 and TRBJ1-4; D remains unclear. V lost 1 base and J 8 bases, leaving 18 bases between the germline ends. Germline values: CDR1 SGHRS, CDR2 YFSETQ. The CDR3 length is 16 residues. The chain's CDR3 is CASSLNPTSTPEKLFF. The CDR3 coding sequence is TGCGCCAGCAGCTTGAATCCGACATCTACGCCCGAAAAACTGTTTTTT. The whole variable domain, filled in from reference TRBV5-1 and TRBJ1-4, reads KAGVTQTPRYLIKTRGQQVTLSCSPISGHRSVSWYQQTPGQGLQFLFEYFSETQRNKGNFPGRFSGRQFSNSRSEMNVSTLELGDSALYLCASSLNPTSTPEKLFFGSGTQLSVL.

The chain combines TRBV11-3 with TRBJ2-2; D unclear. V was shortened by 4 bases and J by 7 bases, with 10 bases between the two germline ends. CDR1 is SGHNT, CDR2 YENEEA, per germline. The CDR3 runs to 13 residues. The CDR3 bases are TGTGCCAGCAGCTCCAGGATAAACGGGGAGCTGTTTTTT. Its translation: CASSSRINGELFF.

This rearrangement joins TRBV28 to TRBJ1-3; a weak D match, TRBD1 (5 bases). The germline V gene has CDR1 MDHEN and CDR2 SYDVKM. V was cut by 6 bases and J by 5 bases, with 14 bases left in between. CDR3 length equals 14 residues. The CDR3 nucleotides read TGTGCCAGCAGACAGGACCAGACTCGAAACACCATATATTTT. Its translation: CASRQDQTRNTIYF.

The rearrangement joins TRBV7-8 to TRBJ2-2; 10 nucleotides match TRBD2. This CDR3 spans 18 amino acids. Germline CDR1 and CDR2: SGHVS and FQNEAQ. Trimming at V came to 5 bases and at J to 5 bases, leaving 14 bases not matched to a gene. For the CDR3, the DNA is TGTGCCAGCAGCCAAACCTCCCTAGCGGGAGTCGGAACCGGGGAGCTGTTTTTT. Translating it yields CASSQTSLAGVGTGELFF.

Worth noting for this clone: Other DNA sequences of this sample code for an identical CDR3. The V call is TRBV5-1, the J call TRBJ2-7; D might be TRBD1 or TRBD2, each matching 5 bases. CDR3 length: 15 residues. The germline CDR1 and CDR2 sequences are SGHRS and YFSETQ. Deletions cut 3 bases from V and 0 bases from J, with 13 bases between. DNA of the CDR3: TGCGCCAGCAGCTGGGGGTCCTCCGGCTCCTACGAGCAGTACTTC. Its protein product is CASSWGSSGSYEQYF.

The chain is built from TRBV28 and TRBJ2-1; tentative D call: TRBD2 (6 bases). V was shortened by 7 bases and J by 0 bases, with 19 bases between the two germline ends. The germline V gene has CDR1 MDHEN and CDR2 SYDVKM. CDR3 size: 17 residues. The CDR3 protein is CASILGGGLSSYNEQFF. The CDR3 bases are TGTGCCAGCATCCTAGGTGGAGGGTTGAGCTCCTACAATGAGCAGTTCTTC.

The rearrangement joins TRBV19 to TRBJ2-3; 10 nucleotides align to TRBD2. Germline CDR1 reads LNHDA; CDR2 reads SQIVND (reference sequence). There are 17 residues in the CDR3. J was trimmed by 0 bases and V by 3 bases; bases with no gene match: 6. In DNA form, the CDR3 reads TGTGCCAGTAGTATGTGGGCTAGCGGGGGAAGCACAGATACGCAGTATTTT. Protein product: CASSMWASGGSTDTQYF.

Comment on this clone: This sample includes further DNA sequences coding for the same CDR3. This chain joins TRBV7-3 and TRBJ2-5; the D is unclear. This CDR3 spans 13 amino acids. Trimming took off 3 bases at V and 1 base at J, with 6 bases between the two ends. Germline V gives CDR1 SGHTA, CDR2 FQGTGA. CDR3: CASSFGPQETQYF. The CDR3 bases are TGTGCCAGCAGCTTTGGGCCCCAAGAGACCCAGTACTTC.

The rearrangement uses TRBV28 and TRBJ2-3; D possibly corresponds to TRBD2 (6 bases). This CDR3 has 15 amino acids. Germline V gene lookup returns CDR1 MDHEN and CDR2 SYDVKM. V lost 3 bases, J lost 3 bases, and 13 bases lay in between. The CDR3 DNA is TGTGCCAGCAGTTTGGGTGTGGGAGGTACAGATACGCAGTATTTT. Translation: CASSLGVGGTDTQYF.

The chain uses TRBV6-6 and TRBJ2-1, with 10 nucleotides matching TRBD1. Trimming at V came to 10 bases and at J to 4 bases, leaving 4 bases not matched to a gene. From germline, CDR1 is MNHNY and CDR2 SVGAGI (reference sequence). The CDR3 is 13 amino acids. The CDR3 spells CATRDRGYNEQFF. The CDR3 nucleotides read TGTGCCACCCGGGACAGGGGATACAATGAGCAGTTCTTC.

The chain is built from TRBV6-6 and TRBJ2-3, with D hard to call. Germline values: CDR1 MNHNY, CDR2 SVGAGI (reference sequence). The CDR3 extends over 12 amino acids. V was cut by 4 bases and J by 4 bases, with 6 bases left in between. CDR3 loop: CASSSEADTQYF. The CDR3 nucleotides are TGTGCCAGCAGTTCAGAAGCAGATACGCAGTATTTT.

The genes are TRBV6-1 and TRBJ1-1; D ambiguous. V lost 1 base and J lost 5, with 8 bases in between. Germline assignment: CDR1 MNHNS and CDR2 SASEGT. The CDR3 has 13 amino acids. The chain's CDR3 is CASSEVWETEAFF. The CDR3 DNA reads TGTGCCAGCAGTGAAGTTTGGGAGACTGAAGCTTTCTTT.

V gene TRBV30 combines with J gene TRBJ2-2; no clear D gene. The ends were cut back, 0 bases at V and 1 base at J, with 9 bases in the middle. The CDR3 runs to 15 residues. Looked up from germline, CDR1 is GTSNPN and CDR2 is SVGIG (reference sequence). CDR3 in amino acids: CAWSVPFGNTGELFF. CDR3 DNA sequence: TGTGCCTGGAGTGTACCTTTCGGGAACACCGGGGAGCTGTTTTTT.

This clone was counted between two and nine times. This chain links TRBV27 with TRBJ1-5; D is uncertain. Germline lookup yields CDR1 MNHEY and CDR2 SMNVEV (reference sequence). Trimming removed 0 bases at V and 0 bases at J, with 6 bases between. This CDR3 spans 15 amino acids. CDR3 in amino acids: CASSLSFYSNQPQHF. The CDR3 DNA is TGTGCCAGCAGTTTATCCTTTTATAGCAATCAGCCCCAGCATTTT.

The gene calls are TRBV28 and TRBJ1-1, with 7 bases that match TRBD1. The CDR3 consists of 14 residues. The J segment lost 11 bases and the V segment lost 3 bases, leaving 12 bases of the junction unmatched. CDR1 is MDHEN and CDR2 is SYDVKM in the germline V gene. The CDR3 loop reads CASSFDREGVGAFF. The CDR3 nucleotides read TGTGCCAGCAGTTTTGACAGGGAGGGCGTAGGGGCTTTCTTT.

The chain has TRBV9 and TRBJ2-7; TRBD1 might be the D (6 bases). This CDR3 is built from 12 residues. Germline lookup yields CDR1 SGDLS and CDR2 YYNGEE. V lost 0 bases and J lost 9, with 10 bases in between. CDR3 region: CASSVEGGRQYF. CDR3 in DNA: TGTGCCAGCAGCGTAGAAGGGGGTCGGCAGTACTTC.

The chain has TRBV19 and TRBJ1-4, with TRBD1 identical over 8 bases. V gave up 5 bases and J gave up 6 bases; unmatched junction bases: 11. The V gene's germline CDR1 is LNHDA and CDR2 SQIVND (reference sequence). The CDR3 runs 16 residues. As DNA, the CDR3 is TGTGCCAGTAGTTTGGCCTCCGGGACAGGCGATGAAAAACTGTTTTTT. Translating it yields CASSLASGTGDEKLFF.

This clone was detected a few times. The junction departs from germline at one end; a sequencing error may be responsible. This chain uses TRBV5-1 with TRBJ2-4; D is undetermined. Germline CDR1 reads SGHRS; CDR2 reads YFSETQ. The CDR3 contains 12 residues. The DNA of the CDR3 is TGCGCCAGCAGTTTGGACGGGTACATTCAGTACTTC. This sequence encodes CASSLDGYIQYF.

V usage is TRBV7-9 and J usage is TRBJ2-7, with TRBD1 matching 9 bases. Unmatched junction bases numbered 8, after V lost 6 bases and J lost 5 bases. The CDR3 has 14 residues. The germline gives CDR1 SEHNR, CDR2 FQNEAQ (reference sequence). The DNA for the CDR3 is TGTGCCAGCAGTTTGGGACAGGGATATGACGAGCAGTACTTC. Translating gives CASSLGQGYDEQYF.

V gene TRBV7-2 combines with J gene TRBJ1-1, with no clear D. Germline-derived CDR1 and CDR2 are SGHTA and FQGNSA. This CDR3 spans 15 amino acids. The V gene lost 6 bases and the J gene lost 4 bases, with 18 bases spanning the gap. Here the CDR3 DNA reads TGTGCCAGCAGGAATAGCCCTGTAGCTATCACTGAAGCTTTCTTT. This codes for CASRNSPVAITEAFF.

The chain has TRBV7-6 and TRBJ2-5; D is undetermined. Trimming removed 5 bases from V and 4 bases from J, with 8 bases in between. CDR3 length equals 12 residues. Looked up from germline, CDR1 is SGHVS and CDR2 is FNYEAQ. CDR3 nucleotides: TGTGCCAGCAGCCCCATACGAGAGACCCAGTACTTC. Its protein is CASSPIRETQYF.

The CDR3, as DNA: TGTGCCAGCAGCTTGTATACTAGCGGGAGAGAGACCCAGTACTTC. Translation gives CASSLYTSGRETQYF. The rearrangement joins TRBV5-6 to TRBJ2-5; 11 bases are a match to TRBD2. CDR1 is SGHDT and CDR2 is YYEEEE in the germline V gene. The CDR3 has 15 amino acids. V lost 1 base and J lost 4; bases outside the gene matches: 3.